A single T cell receptor beta chain is shown here with its context. The antigen remains unidentified. The source of the sample is a study of cytomegalovirus exposure and HLA in healthy donors. The V gene's germline CDR1 is MNHEY and CDR2 SVGAGI. V lost 6 bases to trimming and J lost 6 bases, with 15 bases between them. The CDR3 is made up of 13 amino acids. PCR involved 60 Vbeta and 13 Jbeta primers. Per the original data handling: Tens of millions of unique TCR beta chains, about 11 million of them shared, were counted by a later analysis. Sequenced by immunoSEQ multiplex PCR; TCRdb stores in-frame clones only, minus some. D and trimming come from the DNA, and the V and J calls and clone size come from that table. The sample lists roughly 200,000 clones; roughly 83% were seen once. The study, taken as a whole, reports: A prior analysis recorded that most TCR beta V segments were productive about 87% or about 30% of the time. The classifier reportedly diagnosed cytomegalovirus status with high specificity and sensitivity. Later analysis reportedly placed an Asian-associated ancestry cluster below the approximately 650-donor mean in N-insertions.

Sequenced input: PBMCs. This chain links TRBV6-5 with TRBJ2-7; D might be TRBD1 (8 bases). The origin of this receptor is a boy younger than 10 in good health and CMV-seronegative. CDR3 loop: CASSQQGGGEQYF. The CDR3 DNA reads as TGTGCCAGCAGCCAACAGGGGGGGGGCGAGCAGTACTTC.